Listed below are T cell receptor beta chains from one sample, sequenced in a study of immune evolution from preneoplasia to lung adenocarcinoma. Here immunoSEQ multiplex PCR was the method, and the copy in TCRdb shows in-frame clones only, minus some. The sample lists approximately 9,000 clones, nearly 80% occurring once. Sequenced sample: FFPE adjacent normal lung tissue. The receptors shown here come from a person aged 60-79 years with lung adenocarcinoma. The CDR3 runs from the conserved cysteine through the conserved F or W. The order of the fields is CDR3 protein, CDR3 DNA, clone size, D gene, V gene, J gene. The D gene is left open where the match is weak. Where a row states a size, it is once, few, many or the class of an expanded clone; other rows omit it.

CDR3 protein: CAISESTGVSPLHF
CDR3 DNA: TGTGCCATCAGTGAGTCGACAGGGGTTTCACCCCTCCACTTT
clone size: NA
D gene: TRBD1
V gene: TRBV10-3
J gene: TRBJ1-6

CDR3 protein: CASSIDPDRGYGYTF
CDR3 DNA: TGCGCCAGCAGCATTGATCCGGACAGGGGGTATGGCTACACCTTC
clone size: NA
D gene: TRBD1
V gene: TRBV5-1
J gene: TRBJ1-2

CDR3 protein: CASSLGAHEQFF
CDR3 DNA: TGTGCCAGCAGTCTCGGGGCCCATGAGCAGTTCTTC
clone size: NA
D gene: NA
V gene: TRBV27
J gene: TRBJ2-1

CDR3 protein: CASSIPRGDTGELFF
CDR3 DNA: TGTGCCAGTAGTATACCACGTGGGGACACCGGGGAGCTGTTTTTT
clone size: NA
D gene: NA
V gene: TRBV19
J gene: TRBJ2-2

CDR3 protein: CASSPGQGEKLFF
CDR3 DNA: TGTGCCAGCTCACCCGGACAGGGGGAAAAACTGTTTTTT
clone size: few
D gene: TRBD1
V gene: TRBV18
J gene: TRBJ1-4

CDR3 protein: CASSLVAGGHYGYTF
CDR3 DNA: TGTGCCAGCAGCTTAGTGGCAGGGGGTCACTATGGCTACACCTTC
clone size: NA
D gene: TRBD1
V gene: TRBV7-8
J gene: TRBJ1-2

CDR3 protein: CASSWGRLNTEAFF
CDR3 DNA: TGTGCCAGCAGTTGGGGCAGACTGAACACTGAAGCTTTCTTT
clone size: NA
D gene: NA
V gene: TRBV27
J gene: TRBJ1-1

CDR3 protein: CASSVVGEGTQYF
CDR3 DNA: TGTGCCAGCAGCGTAGTCGGCGAGGGGACCCAGTACTTC
clone size: NA
D gene: NA
V gene: TRBV9
J gene: TRBJ2-5

CDR3 protein: CASSVGGGSYNEQFF
CDR3 DNA: TGTGCCAGCAGCGTAGGGGGGGGCTCCTACAATGAGCAGTTCTTC
clone size: NA
D gene: TRBD2
V gene: TRBV9
J gene: TRBJ2-1

CDR3 protein: CATRGYRGLYNEQFF
CDR3 DNA: TGCGCCACCAGGGGTTACCGGGGCCTTTACAATGAGCAGTTCTTC
clone size: few
D gene: NA
V gene: TRBV10-2
J gene: TRBJ2-1

CDR3 protein: CASNPLRGSGSPLHF
CDR3 DNA: TGTGCCAGCAATCCCCTCCGGGGGTCCGGGTCACCCCTCCACTTT
clone size: NA
D gene: NA
V gene: TRBV27
J gene: TRBJ1-6

CDR3 protein: CASRSPQNTEAFF
CDR3 DNA: TGTGCCAGCAGGTCGCCACAGAACACTGAAGCTTTCTTT
clone size: NA
D gene: NA
V gene: TRBV6-5
J gene: TRBJ1-1

CDR3 protein: CASSLTITLTEAFF
CDR3 DNA: TGTGCCAGCAGCTTAACAATAACACTCACTGAAGCTTTCTTT
clone size: NA
D gene: NA
V gene: TRBV7-2
J gene: TRBJ1-1

CDR3 protein: CASSRSGVPGANVLTF
CDR3 DNA: TGTGCCAGCAGCCGTTCAGGGGTCCCTGGGGCCAACGTCCTGACTTTC
clone size: NA
D gene: NA
V gene: TRBV7-9
J gene: TRBJ2-6

CDR3 protein: CASSLDAQSGANVLTF
CDR3 DNA: TGTGCCAGCAGCTTAGATGCTCAATCTGGGGCCAACGTCCTGACTTTC
clone size: NA
D gene: NA
V gene: TRBV7-6
J gene: TRBJ2-6

CDR3 protein: CASTMNTDTQYF
CDR3 DNA: TGTGCCAGCACCATGAACACAGATACGCAGTATTTT
clone size: NA
D gene: NA
V gene: TRBV2
J gene: TRBJ2-3

CDR3 protein: CASSLDTSSSRNEQFF
CDR3 DNA: TGTGCCAGCAGCTTAGATACTAGCTCCTCCCGCAATGAGCAGTTCTTC
clone size: NA
D gene: NA
V gene: TRBV7-9
J gene: TRBJ2-1

CDR3 protein: CASSRTGKGEKLFF
CDR3 DNA: TGTGCCAGCAGTCGTACAGGGAAGGGAGAAAAACTGTTTTTT
clone size: NA
D gene: NA
V gene: TRBV2
J gene: TRBJ1-4

CDR3 protein: CSIINPWTGNTEAFF
CDR3 DNA: TGCAGCATAATAAACCCTTGGACAGGGAACACTGAAGCTTTCTTT
clone size: NA
D gene: TRBD1
V gene: TRBV29-1
J gene: TRBJ1-1

CDR3 protein: CASSVAGTRADTQYF
CDR3 DNA: TGTGCCAGCAGCGTAGCTGGGACGCGGGCGGATACGCAGTATTTT
clone size: NA
D gene: NA
V gene: TRBV9
J gene: TRBJ2-3

CDR3 protein: CARNRVISHNEQFF
CDR3 DNA: TGTGCCAGGAACAGGGTTATTTCCCACAATGAGCAGTTCTTC
clone size: NA
D gene: NA
V gene: TRBV5-6
J gene: TRBJ2-1

CDR3 protein: CASTASGEETQYF
CDR3 DNA: TGTGCCAGCACTGCTAGCGGGGAAGAGACCCAGTACTTC
clone size: NA
D gene: TRBD2
V gene: TRBV2
J gene: TRBJ2-5

CDR3 protein: CASSSTSGSYNEQFF
CDR3 DNA: TGTGCCAGCAGCTCGACTAGCGGGTCCTACAATGAGCAGTTCTTC
clone size: NA
D gene: TRBD2
V gene: TRBV5-5
J gene: TRBJ2-1

CDR3 protein: CTSSGDFQETQYF
CDR3 DNA: TGCACCAGCAGCGGGGACTTCCAAGAGACCCAGTACTTC
clone size: once
D gene: NA
V gene: TRBV1
J gene: TRBJ2-5

CDR3 protein: CASSKGRGGDGYTF
CDR3 DNA: TGTGCCAGCAGCAAAGGGAGAGGGGGCGATGGCTACACCTTC
clone size: NA
D gene: NA
V gene: TRBV21-1
J gene: TRBJ1-2

CDR3 protein: CASSLEGGSVQYF
CDR3 DNA: TGTGCCAGCAGTCTTGAAGGGGGGAGTGTGCAGTACTTC
clone size: NA
D gene: NA
V gene: TRBV2
J gene: TRBJ2-7

CDR3 protein: CAWSGITGQVLYTF
CDR3 DNA: TGTGCCTGGAGCGGGATAACGGGACAGGTTCTATACACCTTC
clone size: NA
D gene: TRBD1
V gene: TRBV30
J gene: TRBJ1-2

CDR3 protein: CASSLGGFQETQYF
CDR3 DNA: TGTGCCAGCAGCTTAGGGGGGTTCCAAGAGACCCAGTACTTC
clone size: NA
D gene: NA
V gene: TRBV7-9
J gene: TRBJ2-5

CDR3 protein: CASSLRGEKLFF
CDR3 DNA: TGTGCCAGCAGTTTACGGGGTGAAAAACTGTTTTTT
clone size: NA
D gene: NA
V gene: TRBV28
J gene: TRBJ1-4

CDR3 protein: CASSPNQGPYGYTF
CDR3 DNA: TGTGCCAGCAGCCCCAATCAGGGGCCCTATGGCTACACCTTC
clone size: NA
D gene: NA
V gene: TRBV7-2
J gene: TRBJ1-2

CDR3 protein: CSIRQGEGAFF
CDR3 DNA: TGCAGCATAAGACAGGGCGAGGGAGCTTTCTTT
clone size: large
D gene: TRBD1
V gene: TRBV29-1
J gene: TRBJ1-1

CDR3 protein: CASRPPDTSYGYTF
CDR3 DNA: TGTGCCAGCAGACCTCCTGACACGTCCTATGGCTACACCTTC
clone size: NA
D gene: NA
V gene: TRBV28
J gene: TRBJ1-2

CDR3 protein: CAWSEARGTEAFF
CDR3 DNA: TGTGCCTGGAGTGAAGCGAGGGGGACTGAAGCTTTCTTT
clone size: NA
D gene: NA
V gene: TRBV30
J gene: TRBJ1-1

CDR3 protein: CASSPPGQFYEQYF
CDR3 DNA: TGTGCCAGCAGCCCCCCAGGACAGTTCTACGAGCAGTACTTC
clone size: NA
D gene: NA
V gene: TRBV7-2
J gene: TRBJ2-7

CDR3 protein: CASSTKADSYNSPLHF
CDR3 DNA: TGTGCCAGCAGTACGAAGGCGGACTCCTATAATTCACCCCTCCACTTT
clone size: NA
D gene: NA
V gene: TRBV11-3
J gene: TRBJ1-6

CDR3 protein: CAWKGGTGKSNTGELFF
CDR3 DNA: TGTGCCTGGAAGGGGGGGACAGGGAAATCGAACACCGGGGAGCTGTTTTTT
clone size: NA
D gene: TRBD1
V gene: TRBV30
J gene: TRBJ2-2

CDR3 protein: CASSIGTSGFETQYF
CDR3 DNA: TGTGCCAGTAGTATCGGGACTAGCGGGTTCGAGACCCAGTACTTC
clone size: NA
D gene: TRBD2
V gene: TRBV19
J gene: TRBJ2-5

CDR3 protein: CASSEAGYEQYF
CDR3 DNA: TGTGCCAGCAGTGAAGCAGGCTACGAGCAGTACTTC
clone size: NA
D gene: NA
V gene: TRBV6-1
J gene: TRBJ2-7

CDR3 protein: CASSRGLGRETQYF
CDR3 DNA: TGTGCCAGCAGTCGGGGACTAGGGCGAGAGACCCAGTACTTC
clone size: NA
D gene: TRBD2
V gene: TRBV6-1
J gene: TRBJ2-5

CDR3 protein: CAWRGQILSTNEKLFF
CDR3 DNA: TGTGCCTGGAGGGGACAGATCCTATCAACTAATGAAAAACTGTTTTTT
clone size: NA
D gene: TRBD1
V gene: TRBV30
J gene: TRBJ1-4

CDR3 protein: CASSFEQGVNEKLFF
CDR3 DNA: TGCGCCAGCAGCTTCGAACAGGGAGTAAATGAAAAACTGTTTTTT
clone size: NA
D gene: NA
V gene: TRBV5-1
J gene: TRBJ1-4

CDR3 protein: CASSLGLRDTQYF
CDR3 DNA: TGTGCTAGCAGCTTAGGACTCCGAGATACGCAGTATTTT
clone size: NA
D gene: NA
V gene: TRBV7-7
J gene: TRBJ2-3

CDR3 protein: CASSLGQDDGYTF
CDR3 DNA: TGTGCCAGCAGCTTGGGACAGGACGACGGCTACACCTTC
clone size: NA
D gene: NA
V gene: TRBV5-4
J gene: TRBJ1-2

CDR3 protein: CASSQVGTYGYTF
CDR3 DNA: TGCGCCAGCAGCCAAGTTGGCACCTATGGCTACACCTTC
clone size: NA
D gene: NA
V gene: TRBV4-1
J gene: TRBJ1-2

CDR3 protein: CAWSPPVSWKQPQHF
CDR3 DNA: TGTGCCTGGAGTCCCCCGGTTTCCTGGAAGCAGCCCCAGCATTTT
clone size: NA
D gene: NA
V gene: TRBV30
J gene: TRBJ1-5

CDR3 protein: CASKRDNPYNEQFF
CDR3 DNA: TGTGCCAGTAAACGGGACAACCCCTACAATGAGCAGTTCTTC
clone size: NA
D gene: NA
V gene: TRBV28
J gene: TRBJ2-1

CDR3 protein: CASSLAQGGQSYEQYF
CDR3 DNA: TGTGCCAGCAGCTTAGCGCAAGGGGGACAATCCTACGAGCAGTACTTC
clone size: NA
D gene: NA
V gene: TRBV7-9
J gene: TRBJ2-7

CDR3 protein: CASSFWVSSYEQYF
CDR3 DNA: TGTGCCAGCAGCTTTTGGGTCAGCTCCTACGAGCAGTACTTC
clone size: NA
D gene: NA
V gene: TRBV5-6
J gene: TRBJ2-7

CDR3 protein: CASSQGQGVEKLFF
CDR3 DNA: TGTGCCAGCAGCCAAGGACAGGGAGTCGAAAAACTGTTTTTT
clone size: NA
D gene: TRBD1
V gene: TRBV5-4
J gene: TRBJ1-4

CDR3 protein: CASSLLQHPDTQYF
CDR3 DNA: TGTGCCAGCAGCTTACTCCAGCACCCAGATACGCAGTATTTT
clone size: NA
D gene: NA
V gene: TRBV7-3
J gene: TRBJ2-3

CDR3 protein: CASSLGRALADTEAFF
CDR3 DNA: TGCGCCAGCAGCTTGGGCAGGGCGCTAGCGGACACTGAAGCTTTCTTT
clone size: NA
D gene: NA
V gene: TRBV5-1
J gene: TRBJ1-1

CDR3 protein: CASKRGDSPLHF
CDR3 DNA: TGTGCCAGCAAACGGGGGGATTCACCCCTCCACTTT
clone size: once
D gene: NA
V gene: TRBV7-8
J gene: TRBJ1-6

CDR3 protein: CATSRAQNNSPLHF
CDR3 DNA: TGTGCCACCAGCAGAGCCCAGAATAATTCACCCCTCCACTTT
clone size: NA
D gene: NA
V gene: TRBV15
J gene: TRBJ1-6

CDR3 protein: CASSFSTGSSGNTIYF
CDR3 DNA: TGTGCCAGTAGTTTTTCGACGGGGAGCTCTGGAAACACCATATATTTT
clone size: once
D gene: NA
V gene: TRBV19
J gene: TRBJ1-3

CDR3 protein: CASSLGPVDTEAFF
CDR3 DNA: TGTGCCAGCAGCTTAGGCCCGGTTGACACTGAAGCTTTCTTT
clone size: NA
D gene: NA
V gene: TRBV13
J gene: TRBJ1-1

CDR3 protein: CASSHLRQGNNEKLFF
CDR3 DNA: TGCGCCAGCAGCCACCTCAGACAGGGAAATAATGAAAAACTGTTTTTT
clone size: NA
D gene: TRBD1
V gene: TRBV4-1
J gene: TRBJ1-4

CDR3 protein: CAWTLPSGTIPYEQYF
CDR3 DNA: TGTGCCTGGACCCTACCCTCCGGGACAATCCCCTACGAGCAGTACTTC
clone size: NA
D gene: NA
V gene: TRBV30
J gene: TRBJ2-7

CDR3 protein: CASSISRTHYEQYF
CDR3 DNA: TGTGCCAGTAGTATAAGCCGGACTCACTACGAGCAGTACTTC
clone size: medium-sized
D gene: NA
V gene: TRBV19
J gene: TRBJ2-7

CDR3 protein: CASSLEDASSSPLHF
CDR3 DNA: TGTGCCAGCAGCTTAGAGGATGCCTCAAGCTCACCCCTCCACTTT
clone size: few
D gene: NA
V gene: TRBV7-9
J gene: TRBJ1-6